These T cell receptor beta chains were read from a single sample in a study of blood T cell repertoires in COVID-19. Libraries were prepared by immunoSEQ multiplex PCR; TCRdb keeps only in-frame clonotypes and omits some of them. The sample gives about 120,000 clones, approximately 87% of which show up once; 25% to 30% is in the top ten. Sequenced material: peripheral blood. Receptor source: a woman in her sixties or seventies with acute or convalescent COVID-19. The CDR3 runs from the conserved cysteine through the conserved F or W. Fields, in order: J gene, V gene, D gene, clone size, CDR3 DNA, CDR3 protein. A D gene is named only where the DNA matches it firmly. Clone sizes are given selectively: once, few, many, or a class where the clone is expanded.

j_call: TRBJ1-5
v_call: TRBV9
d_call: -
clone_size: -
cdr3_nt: TGTGCCAGCAGCGTAGCTGGAGGGGTCAATCAGCCCCAGCATTTT
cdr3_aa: CASSVAGGVNQPQHF

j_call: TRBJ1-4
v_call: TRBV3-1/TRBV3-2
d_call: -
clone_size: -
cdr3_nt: TGTGCCAGCAGCCAAGGGGTTACCGCAGGACAAGAAAAACTGTTTTTT
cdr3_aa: CASSQGVTAGQEKLFF

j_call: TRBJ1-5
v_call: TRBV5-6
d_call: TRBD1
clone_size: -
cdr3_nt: TGTGCCAGCAGCTTGGACAGGGGGCAGCCCCAGCATTTT
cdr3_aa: CASSLDRGQPQHF

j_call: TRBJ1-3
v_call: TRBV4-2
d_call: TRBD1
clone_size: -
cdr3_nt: TGTGCCAGCAGCCAGGATGGACAGGTACGCGGAAACACCATATATTTT
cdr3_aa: CASSQDGQVRGNTIYF

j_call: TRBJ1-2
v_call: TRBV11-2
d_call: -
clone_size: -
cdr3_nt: TGTGCCAGCAGCTTAGACAGGTTGTCGTACTATGGCTACACCTTC
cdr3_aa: CASSLDRLSYYGYTF

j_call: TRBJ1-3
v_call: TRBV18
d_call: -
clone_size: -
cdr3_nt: TGTGCCAGCTCACCTAAGACAGCTGGAAACACCATATATTTT
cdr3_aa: CASSPKTAGNTIYF

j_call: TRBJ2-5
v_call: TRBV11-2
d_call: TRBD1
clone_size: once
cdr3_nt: TGTGCCAGCAGCCCCTTAGGGGACAGGGGCCAGACCCAGTACTTC
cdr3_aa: CASSPLGDRGQTQYF

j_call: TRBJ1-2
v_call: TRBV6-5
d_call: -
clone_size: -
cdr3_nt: TGTGCCAGTTCGAGGGTGGACTATGGCTACACCTTC
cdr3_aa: CASSRVDYGYTF

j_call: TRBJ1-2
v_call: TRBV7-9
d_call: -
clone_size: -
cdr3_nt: TGTGCCAGCAGTTCCCAGCAGGGCACCTATGGCTACACCTTC
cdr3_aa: CASSSQQGTYGYTF

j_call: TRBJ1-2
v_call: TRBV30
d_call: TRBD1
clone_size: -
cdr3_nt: TGTGCCTGGAGTCAAGACACAGGGGACTACACCTTC
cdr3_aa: CAWSQDTGDYTF